These T cell receptor beta chains were read from a single sample in a study of CD8 T cells in Susac syndrome. TCRdb used MiXCR to reprocess the immunoSEQ multiplex PCR reads, holding one entry per CDR3 protein. The sample records 95,000 to 150,000 distinct CDR3 sequences, roughly 94% being singletons. Source material: CD4+ T cells from PBMCs. These TCRs come from a human donor in good health. CDR3s include the opening cysteine and the closing phenylalanine or tryptophan. Each record gives: CDR3 length, J gene, V gene, clone size, D gene, CDR3 DNA, CDR3 protein. A D gene is named only where the DNA matches it firmly. Expanded clones get a size class; other rows say once, few or many, or leave the size out.

cdr3_length: 18
j_call: TRBJ1-1
v_call: TRBV7-9
clone_size: NA
d_call: TRBD1
cdr3_nt: TGTGCCAGCAGCCGAGGGGACAGGGGTTTGATGATGAACACTGAAGCTTTCTTT
cdr3_aa: CASSRGDRGLMMNTEAFF

cdr3_length: 15
j_call: TRBJ2-1
v_call: TRBV7-3
clone_size: NA
d_call: NA
cdr3_nt: TGTGCCAGCAGCGGGGGAACGGGTGGGGGTAATGAGCAGTTCTTC
cdr3_aa: CASSGGTGGGNEQFF

cdr3_length: 15
j_call: TRBJ2-1
v_call: TRBV18
clone_size: NA
d_call: TRBD2
cdr3_nt: TGTGCCAGCTCACGGGTTGCGGGAGTGGATAATGAGCAGTTCTTC
cdr3_aa: CASSRVAGVDNEQFF

cdr3_length: 15
j_call: TRBJ2-1
v_call: TRBV5-1
clone_size: NA
d_call: TRBD2
cdr3_nt: TGCGCCAGCAGCTTGTCCAGCGGGAGCTACAATGAGCAGTTCTTC
cdr3_aa: CASSLSSGSYNEQFF

cdr3_length: 13
j_call: TRBJ1-6
v_call: TRBV30
clone_size: NA
d_call: TRBD1
cdr3_nt: TGTGCCTGGACGGGACAGGATAATTCACCCCTCCACTTT
cdr3_aa: CAWTGQDNSPLHF

cdr3_length: 16
j_call: TRBJ2-1
v_call: TRBV6-5
clone_size: NA
d_call: NA
cdr3_nt: TGTGCCAGCAGTTACGGAGGGGGAGGGGGGTACAATGAGCAGTTCTTC
cdr3_aa: CASSYGGGGGYNEQFF

cdr3_length: 12
j_call: TRBJ2-1
v_call: TRBV15
clone_size: NA
d_call: NA
cdr3_nt: TGTGCCACCAGCAGAGATGGGCTAGCTAGGATCTTC
cdr3_aa: CATSRDGLARIF

cdr3_length: 12
j_call: TRBJ2-7
v_call: TRBV6-2/TRBV6-3
clone_size: few
d_call: NA
cdr3_nt: TGTGCCAGCAGTTTACAAATCTACGAGCAGTACTTC
cdr3_aa: CASSLQIYEQYF

cdr3_length: 16
j_call: TRBJ2-1
v_call: TRBV6-2/TRBV6-3
clone_size: NA
d_call: TRBD2
cdr3_nt: TGTGCCAGCAGTTACTCCGGGACTAGCGCCCGCAATGAGCAGTTCTTC
cdr3_aa: CASSYSGTSARNEQFF

cdr3_length: 16
j_call: TRBJ1-5
v_call: TRBV12-3/TRBV12-4
clone_size: NA
d_call: NA
cdr3_nt: TGTGCCAGCAGTTTGCGAGGGGACTACAGGAATCAGCCCCAGCATTTT
cdr3_aa: CASSLRGDYRNQPQHF

cdr3_length: 15
j_call: TRBJ2-2
v_call: TRBV20-1
clone_size: NA
d_call: NA
cdr3_nt: TGCAGTGCTACCCCTTGGAATGGGAAGTCCGGGGAGCTGTTTTTT
cdr3_aa: CSATPWNGKSGELFF

cdr3_length: 14
j_call: TRBJ2-1
v_call: TRBV18
clone_size: NA
d_call: TRBD2
cdr3_nt: TGTGCCAGCACACTAGCGGGAGAGAGGAATGAGCAGTTCTTC
cdr3_aa: CASTLAGERNEQFF

cdr3_length: 16
j_call: TRBJ2-7
v_call: TRBV15
clone_size: NA
d_call: TRBD1
cdr3_nt: TGTGCCACCAGCAGAGATCTTCAGGGGGCAGCCTACGAGCAGTACTTC
cdr3_aa: CATSRDLQGAAYEQYF

cdr3_length: 15
j_call: TRBJ2-7
v_call: TRBV7-2
clone_size: NA
d_call: NA
cdr3_nt: TGTGCCAGCAGCTCCCCTCTGGTAGCAGGCTACGAGCAGTACTTC
cdr3_aa: CASSSPLVAGYEQYF

cdr3_length: 19
j_call: TRBJ2-1
v_call: TRBV29-1
clone_size: NA
d_call: TRBD2
cdr3_nt: TGCAGCGTTGAATCCGTTAGACTAGCGGGAGTGCTGGTCGACAATGAGCAGTTCTTC
cdr3_aa: CSVESVRLAGVLVDNEQFF

cdr3_length: 14
j_call: TRBJ1-4
v_call: TRBV12-3/TRBV12-4
clone_size: NA
d_call: NA
cdr3_nt: TGTGCCAGCAGTTTCCGCAGGCGGCATGAAAAACTGTTTTTT
cdr3_aa: CASSFRRRHEKLFF

cdr3_length: 9
j_call: TRBJ2-7
v_call: TRBV2
clone_size: NA
d_call: NA
cdr3_nt: TGTGCGATTGACCCCCAGCAGTACTTC
cdr3_aa: CAIDPQQYF

cdr3_length: 15
j_call: TRBJ2-5
v_call: TRBV12-3/TRBV12-4
clone_size: NA
d_call: NA
cdr3_nt: TGTGCCAGCAGTTCCCAATCAGGGCCCCAAGAGACCCAGTACTTC
cdr3_aa: CASSSQSGPQETQYF

cdr3_length: 13
j_call: TRBJ1-2
v_call: TRBV19
clone_size: NA
d_call: NA
cdr3_nt: TGTGCCAGTAGTATCATGGGGGGCAATGGCTACACCTTC
cdr3_aa: CASSIMGGNGYTF

cdr3_length: 14
j_call: TRBJ1-5
v_call: TRBV20-1
clone_size: NA
d_call: NA
cdr3_nt: TGCAGTGGCTCTCGGCGGTATAGCAATCAGCCCCAGCATTTT
cdr3_aa: CSGSRRYSNQPQHF

cdr3_length: 14
j_call: TRBJ1-1
v_call: TRBV6-5
clone_size: NA
d_call: NA
cdr3_nt: TGTGCCAGCAGTTACTCGAACGCAGGGGTCGAAGCTTTCTTT
cdr3_aa: CASSYSNAGVEAFF

cdr3_length: 14
j_call: TRBJ1-5
v_call: TRBV20-1
clone_size: NA
d_call: NA
cdr3_nt: TGCAGTGCCGGGGGACCTCTCCCCAATCAGCCCCAGCATTTT
cdr3_aa: CSAGGPLPNQPQHF

cdr3_length: 16
j_call: TRBJ1-1
v_call: TRBV9
clone_size: few
d_call: NA
cdr3_nt: TGTGCCAGCAGCGTAGGATGGGGGCTGGCGGACACTGAAGCTTTCTTT
cdr3_aa: CASSVGWGLADTEAFF

cdr3_length: 15
j_call: TRBJ2-7
v_call: TRBV20-1
clone_size: NA
d_call: TRBD2
cdr3_nt: TGCAGTGCTAGAGATCAACTAGCGGTAGGGTACGAGCAGTACTTC
cdr3_aa: CSARDQLAVGYEQYF

cdr3_length: 17
j_call: TRBJ2-1
v_call: TRBV7-8
clone_size: NA
d_call: TRBD1
cdr3_nt: TGTGCCAGCAGCGTACGGGTGGGACAGGGGGCCTACAATGAGCAGTTCTTC
cdr3_aa: CASSVRVGQGAYNEQFF